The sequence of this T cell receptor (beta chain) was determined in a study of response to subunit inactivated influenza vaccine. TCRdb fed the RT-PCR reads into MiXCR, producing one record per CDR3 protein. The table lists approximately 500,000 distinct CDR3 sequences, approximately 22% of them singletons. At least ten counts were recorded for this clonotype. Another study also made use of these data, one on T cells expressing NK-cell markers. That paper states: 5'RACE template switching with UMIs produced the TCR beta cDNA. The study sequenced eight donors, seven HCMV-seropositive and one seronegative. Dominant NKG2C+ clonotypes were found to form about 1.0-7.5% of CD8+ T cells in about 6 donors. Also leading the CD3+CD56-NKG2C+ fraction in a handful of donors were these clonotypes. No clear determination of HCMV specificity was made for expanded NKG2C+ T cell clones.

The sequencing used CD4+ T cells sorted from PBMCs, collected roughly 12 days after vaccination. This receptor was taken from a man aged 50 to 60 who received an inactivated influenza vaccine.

The CDR3 loop reads CASSPSGGTYNEQFF. CDR3 sequence (DNA): TGTGCCAGCAGCCCTAGCGGTGGGACATACAATGAGCAGTTCTTC. The chain employs TRBV7-2 and TRBJ2-1; perhaps TRBD2 as D (7 bases). CDR3 size: 15 residues. V was pared by 5 bases and J by 4 bases, with 15 bases between. Germline lookup yields CDR1 SGHTA and CDR2 FQGNSA.